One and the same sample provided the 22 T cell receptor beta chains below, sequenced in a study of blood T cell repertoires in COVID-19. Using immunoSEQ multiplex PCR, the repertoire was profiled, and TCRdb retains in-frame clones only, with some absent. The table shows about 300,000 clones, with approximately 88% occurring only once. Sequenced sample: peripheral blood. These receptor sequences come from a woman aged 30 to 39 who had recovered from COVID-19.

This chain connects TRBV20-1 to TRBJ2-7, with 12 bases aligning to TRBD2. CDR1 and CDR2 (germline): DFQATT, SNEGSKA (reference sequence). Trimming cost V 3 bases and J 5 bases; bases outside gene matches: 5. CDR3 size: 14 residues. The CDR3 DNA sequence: TGCAGTGCTAGTTCTAGCGGGGGGGCCGACGAGCAGTACTTC. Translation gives CSASSSGGADEQYF.

As DNA, the CDR3 is TGCGCCAGCAGCTTTTTCCCCCCAGAAACAACTAATGAAAAACTGTTTTTT. It specifies CASSFFPPETTNEKLFF. V and J are TRBV5-1 and TRBJ1-4; D gene unclear. The CDR3 totals 17 residues. CDR1 is SGHRS, CDR2 YFSETQ, per germline. The V gene lost 2 bases and the J gene lost 0 bases, with 14 bases spanning the gap.

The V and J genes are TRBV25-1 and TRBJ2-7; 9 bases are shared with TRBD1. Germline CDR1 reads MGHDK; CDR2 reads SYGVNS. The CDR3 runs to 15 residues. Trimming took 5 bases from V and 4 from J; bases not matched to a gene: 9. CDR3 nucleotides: TGTGCCAGCAGTCAAATCGGACAGGGGTCGTACGAGCAGTACTTC. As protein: CASSQIGQGSYEQYF.

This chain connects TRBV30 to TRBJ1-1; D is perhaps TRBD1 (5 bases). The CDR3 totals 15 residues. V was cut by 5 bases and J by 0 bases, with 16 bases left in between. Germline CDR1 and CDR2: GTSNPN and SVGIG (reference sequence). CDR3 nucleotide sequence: TGTGCCTGGGGACAAGGCTGGGGCATGAACACTGAAGCTTTCTTT. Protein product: CAWGQGWGMNTEAFF.

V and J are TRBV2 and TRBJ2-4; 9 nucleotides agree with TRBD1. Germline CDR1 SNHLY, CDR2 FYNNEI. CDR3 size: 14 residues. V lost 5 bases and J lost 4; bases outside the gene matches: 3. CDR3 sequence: CASSPGTGKNIQYF. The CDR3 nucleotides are TGTGCCAGCAGTCCCGGGACAGGGAAAAACATTCAGTACTTC.

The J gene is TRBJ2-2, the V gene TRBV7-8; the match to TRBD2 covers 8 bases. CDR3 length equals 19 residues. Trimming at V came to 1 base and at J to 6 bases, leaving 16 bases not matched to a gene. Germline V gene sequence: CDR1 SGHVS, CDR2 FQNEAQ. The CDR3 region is CASSLVGIGGGKDAGELFF. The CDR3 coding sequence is TGTGCCAGCAGCTTAGTGGGAATCGGCGGGGGGAAGGACGCCGGGGAGCTGTTTTTT.

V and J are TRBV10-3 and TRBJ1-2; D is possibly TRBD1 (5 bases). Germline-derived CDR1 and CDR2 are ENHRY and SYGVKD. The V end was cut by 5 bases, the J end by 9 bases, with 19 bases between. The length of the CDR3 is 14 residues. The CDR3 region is CAISSGIRVGSYTF. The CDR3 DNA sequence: TGTGCCATCAGTAGTGGTATCAGGGTTGGTAGCTACACCTTC.

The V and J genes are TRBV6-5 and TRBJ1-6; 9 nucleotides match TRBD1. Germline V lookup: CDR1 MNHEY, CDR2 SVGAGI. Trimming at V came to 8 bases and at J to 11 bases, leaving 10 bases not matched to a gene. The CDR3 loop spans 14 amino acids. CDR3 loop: CASRFGTGSAPLHF. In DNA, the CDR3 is TGTGCCAGCCGTTTTGGGACAGGGAGTGCACCCCTCCACTTT.

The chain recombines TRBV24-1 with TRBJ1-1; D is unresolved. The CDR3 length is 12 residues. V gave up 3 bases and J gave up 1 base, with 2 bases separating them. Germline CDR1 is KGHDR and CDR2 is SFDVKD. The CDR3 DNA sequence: TGTGCCACCAGTGATCGGAACACTGAAGCTTTCTTT. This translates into CATSDRNTEAFF.

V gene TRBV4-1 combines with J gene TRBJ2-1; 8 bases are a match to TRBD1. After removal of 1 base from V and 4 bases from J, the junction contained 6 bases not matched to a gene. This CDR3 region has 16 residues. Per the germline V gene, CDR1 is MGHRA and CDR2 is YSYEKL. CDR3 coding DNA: TGCGCCAGCAGCCAAGGGGTGGACAGGGCATACAATGAGCAGTTCTTC. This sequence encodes CASSQGVDRAYNEQFF.

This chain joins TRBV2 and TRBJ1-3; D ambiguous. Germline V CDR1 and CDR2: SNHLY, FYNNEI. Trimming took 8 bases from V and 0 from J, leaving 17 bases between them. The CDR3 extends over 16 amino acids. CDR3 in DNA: TGTGCCAGCCGAACCGAAGGAGCCCACTCTGGAAACACCATATATTTT. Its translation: CASRTEGAHSGNTIYF.

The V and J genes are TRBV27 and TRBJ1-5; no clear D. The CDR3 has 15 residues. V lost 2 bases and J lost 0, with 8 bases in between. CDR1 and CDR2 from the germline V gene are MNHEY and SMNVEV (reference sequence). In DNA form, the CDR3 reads TGTGCCAGCAGTTTAGGTAGTGATAGCAATCAGCCCCAGCATTTT. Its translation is CASSLGSDSNQPQHF.

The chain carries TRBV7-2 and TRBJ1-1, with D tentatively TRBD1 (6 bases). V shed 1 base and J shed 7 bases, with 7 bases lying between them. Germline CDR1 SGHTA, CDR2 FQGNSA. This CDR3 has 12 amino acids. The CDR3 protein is CASSLGQVEAFF. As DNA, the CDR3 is TGTGCCAGCAGCTTAGGACAGGTTGAAGCTTTCTTT. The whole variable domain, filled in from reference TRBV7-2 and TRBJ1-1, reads GAGVSQSPSNKVTEKGKDVELRCDPISGHTALYWYRQSLGQGLEFLIYFQGNSAPDKSGLPSDRFSAERTGGSVSTLTIQRTQQEDSAVYLCASSLGQVEAFFGQGTRLTVV.

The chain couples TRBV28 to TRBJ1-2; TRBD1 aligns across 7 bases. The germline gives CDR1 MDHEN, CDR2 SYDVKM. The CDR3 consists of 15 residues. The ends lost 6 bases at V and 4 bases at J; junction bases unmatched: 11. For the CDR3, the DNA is TGTGCCAGCAGCCCGACTACAGGGGAAGGCTATGGCTACACCTTC. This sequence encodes CASSPTTGEGYGYTF.

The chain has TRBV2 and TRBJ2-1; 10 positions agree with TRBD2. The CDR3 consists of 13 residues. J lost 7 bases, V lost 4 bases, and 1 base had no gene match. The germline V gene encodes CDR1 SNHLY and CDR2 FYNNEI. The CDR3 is CASSAGLANEQFF. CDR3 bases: TGTGCCAGCAGTGCGGGACTAGCGAATGAGCAGTTCTTC.

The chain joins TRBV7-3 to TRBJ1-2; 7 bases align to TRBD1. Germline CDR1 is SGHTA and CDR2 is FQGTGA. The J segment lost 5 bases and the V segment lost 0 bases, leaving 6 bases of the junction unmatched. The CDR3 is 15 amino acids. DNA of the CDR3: TGTGCCAGCAGCTTAACGGAAGAGGGGGCGTATGGCTACACCTTC. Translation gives CASSLTEEGAYGYTF.

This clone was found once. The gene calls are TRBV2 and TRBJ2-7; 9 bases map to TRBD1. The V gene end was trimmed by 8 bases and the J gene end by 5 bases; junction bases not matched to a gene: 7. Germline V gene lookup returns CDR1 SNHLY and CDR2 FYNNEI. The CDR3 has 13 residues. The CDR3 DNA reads TGTGCCAGCGCGGGACAGGGTACGGACGAGCAGTACTTC. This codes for CASAGQGTDEQYF.

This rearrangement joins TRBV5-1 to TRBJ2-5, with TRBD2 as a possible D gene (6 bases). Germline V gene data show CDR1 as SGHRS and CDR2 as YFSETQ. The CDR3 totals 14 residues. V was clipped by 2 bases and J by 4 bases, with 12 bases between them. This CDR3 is CASSLQLAGETQYF. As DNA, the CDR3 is TGCGCCAGCAGCTTACAACTAGCCGGAGAGACCCAGTACTTC. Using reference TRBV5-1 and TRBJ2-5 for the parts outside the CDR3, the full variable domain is KAGVTQTPRYLIKTRGQQVTLSCSPISGHRSVSWYQQTPGQGLQFLFEYFSETQRNKGNFPGRFSGRQFSNSRSEMNVSTLELGDSALYLCASSLQLAGETQYFGPGTRLLVL.

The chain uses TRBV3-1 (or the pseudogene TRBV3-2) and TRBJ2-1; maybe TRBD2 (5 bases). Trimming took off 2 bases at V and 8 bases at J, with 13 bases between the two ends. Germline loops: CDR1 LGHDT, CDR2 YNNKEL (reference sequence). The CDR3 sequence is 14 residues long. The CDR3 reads CASSQWVSVDEQFF. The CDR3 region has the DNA TGTGCCAGCAGCCAATGGGTTAGCGTCGATGAGCAGTTCTTC.

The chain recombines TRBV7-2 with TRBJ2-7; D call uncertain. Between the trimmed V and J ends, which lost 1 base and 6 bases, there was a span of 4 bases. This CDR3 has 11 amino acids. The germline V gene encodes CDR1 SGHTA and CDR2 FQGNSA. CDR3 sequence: CASSLVGEQYF. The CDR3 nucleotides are TGTGCCAGCAGCTTAGTCGGCGAGCAGTACTTC.

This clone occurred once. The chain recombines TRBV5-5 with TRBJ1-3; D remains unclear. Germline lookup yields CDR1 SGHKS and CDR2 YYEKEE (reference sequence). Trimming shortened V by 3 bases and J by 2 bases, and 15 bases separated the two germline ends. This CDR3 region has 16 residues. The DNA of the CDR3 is TGTGCCAGCAGCTCGGACGGACTGCCGGCTGGAAACACCATATATTTT. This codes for CASSSDGLPAGNTIYF.

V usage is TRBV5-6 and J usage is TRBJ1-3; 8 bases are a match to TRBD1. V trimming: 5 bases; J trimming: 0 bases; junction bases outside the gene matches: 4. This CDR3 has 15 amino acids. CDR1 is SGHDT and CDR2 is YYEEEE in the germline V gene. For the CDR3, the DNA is TGTGCCAGCAGTTGGACAGGGAGCTCTGGAAACACCATATATTTT. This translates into CASSWTGSSGNTIYF.